This TCR beta chain was obtained from a study of identical twins. The CDR3 contains 12 residues. Germline CDR1 reads SGHRS; CDR2 reads YFSETQ. Trimming took off 7 bases at V and 2 bases at J, with 8 bases between the two ends. A template switching step contributed a universal primer site, while unique molecular identifiers were present in the cDNA. Each CDR3 protein is one row after TCRdb ran MiXCR on the 5' RACE reads. The table lists 350,000 or so distinct CDR3 sequences, 9% of them singletons. At least ten counts were recorded for this clonotype. Its antigen is undetermined. Whole-study results and caveats: Reduced insertions were recorded for abundant cord blood beta clonotypes, with no such pattern in memory repertoires. Out-of-frame alpha sequences common to twins exhibited a surplus of low generation probability. Donors were not followed over many years; analysis was cross-sectional.

The J gene is TRBJ2-3, the V gene TRBV5-1, with D hard to call. Sequencing used naive T cells sorted from blood. The TCR comes from a woman between 50 and 59 years old in good health. The CDR3, as DNA: TGCGCCAGCGCGAGGAACACAGATACGCAGTATTTT. Protein sequence: CASARNTDTQYF.